These 3 T cell receptor beta chains were all obtained from the same sample, sequenced in a study of cytomegalovirus exposure and HLA in healthy donors. PCR involved 60 Vbeta and 13 Jbeta primers. The method was immunoSEQ multiplex PCR; TCRdb's version includes in-frame clones alone and lacks a portion of them. The table lists 93,000 or so clones, around 61% of them singletons. Sequencing input: PBMCs. The receptors shown here come from a woman aged 50 to 65 in good health and CMV-seronegative.

This clone came up a few times. This chain links TRBV5-1 with TRBJ1-2; D gene ambiguous. Germline V lookup: CDR1 SGHRS, CDR2 YFSETQ. The CDR3 length is 12 residues. Trimming pared 1 base from V and 4 bases from J, leaving 5 bases between. The CDR3 is CASSLSGYGYTF. In nucleotides, the CDR3 is TGCGCCAGCAGCTTGTCGGGCTATGGCTACACCTTC.

This clone was seen a handful of times. The rearrangement links TRBV5-4 to TRBJ1-1; D call uncertain. Trimming shortened V by 4 bases and J by 0 bases, and 16 bases separated the two germline ends. This CDR3 region has 16 residues. Germline CDR1 SGHNT, CDR2 YYREEE (reference sequence). The CDR3 region is CASSPQRVWMNTEAFF. CDR3 in DNA: TGTGCCAGCAGCCCCCAGCGGGTTTGGATGAACACTGAAGCTTTCTTT.

The V gene is TRBV7-2, the J gene TRBJ2-2, with D unresolved. The CDR3 contains 13 residues. Germline lookup yields CDR1 SGHTA and CDR2 FQGNSA. The ends were cut back, 0 bases at V and 9 bases at J, with 8 bases in the middle. DNA for the CDR3: TGTGCCAGCAGCTTAGCGTACGAGAGGGAGCTGTTTTTT. Amino acids: CASSLAYERELFF.